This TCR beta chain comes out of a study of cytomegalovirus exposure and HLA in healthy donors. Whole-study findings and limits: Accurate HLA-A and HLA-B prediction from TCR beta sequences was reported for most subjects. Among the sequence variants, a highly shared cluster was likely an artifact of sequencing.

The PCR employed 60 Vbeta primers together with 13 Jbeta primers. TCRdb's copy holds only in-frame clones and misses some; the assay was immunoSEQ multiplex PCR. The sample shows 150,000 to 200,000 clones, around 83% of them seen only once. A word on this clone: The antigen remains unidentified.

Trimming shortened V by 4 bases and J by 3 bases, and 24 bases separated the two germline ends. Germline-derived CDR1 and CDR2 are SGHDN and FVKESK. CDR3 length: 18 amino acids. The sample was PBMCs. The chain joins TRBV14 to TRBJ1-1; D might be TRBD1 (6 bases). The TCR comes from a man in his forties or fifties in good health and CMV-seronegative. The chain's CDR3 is CASSRAGRGGLKDTEAFF. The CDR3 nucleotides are TGTGCCAGCAGCCGCGCCGGTAGGGGGGGGCTGAAGGACACTGAAGCTTTCTTT.